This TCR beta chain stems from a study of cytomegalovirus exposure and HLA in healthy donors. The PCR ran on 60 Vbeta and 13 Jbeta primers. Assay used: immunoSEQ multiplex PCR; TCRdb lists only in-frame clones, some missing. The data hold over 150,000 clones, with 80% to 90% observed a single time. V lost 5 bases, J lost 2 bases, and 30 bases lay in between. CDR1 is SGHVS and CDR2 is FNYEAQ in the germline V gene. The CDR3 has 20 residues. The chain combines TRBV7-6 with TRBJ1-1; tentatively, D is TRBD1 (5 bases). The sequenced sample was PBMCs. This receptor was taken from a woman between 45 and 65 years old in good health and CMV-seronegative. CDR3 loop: CASSRVAGPSRRSVNTEAFF. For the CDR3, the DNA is TGTGCCAGCAGCCGGGTGGCGGGGCCCTCCCGACGATCCGTAAACACTGAAGCTTTCTTT.